The rows below give T cell receptor beta chains drawn from one sample of a study of control samples from healthy donors and cancer patients. The data were produced by immunoSEQ multiplex PCR, yet TCRdb's version contains in-frame clones alone and is incomplete. The table has 71,000 or so clones, 89% seen once; the top ten hold 19%. The specimen was PBMCs. Receptor source: a man aged 55 to 70 with lung cancer. Each CDR3 is given with its conserved first and last residue. D genes are given only for firm matches. Clone size is given for some rows only: seen once, a few or many times, or a class if the clone is expanded.

clone_size	d_call	v_call	j_call	cdr3_aa	cdr3_nt
-	-	TRBV10-2	TRBJ2-3	CASSEPAGASTDTQYF	TGCGCCAGCAGTGAGCCAGCGGGCGCTAGCACAGATACGCAGTATTTT
-	TRBD2	TRBV24-1	TRBJ2-3	CATSDPKRGDVDTQYF	TGTGCCACCAGTGATCCCAAGCGGGGGGATGTGGATACGCAGTATTTT
-	-	TRBV5-6	TRBJ1-1	CASSTTAVNTEAFF	TGTGCCAGCAGCACGACAGCTGTGAACACTGAAGCTTTCTTT
-	TRBD2	TRBV24-1	TRBJ2-3	CATSTTSGASDTQYF	TGTGCCACCAGTACGACTAGCGGGGCCTCAGATACGCAGTATTTT
-	-	TRBV5-1	TRBJ1-6	CASSSGLLDSPLHF	TGCGCCAGCAGCTCCGGATTGTTAGATTCACCCCTCCACTTT
-	TRBD1	TRBV14	TRBJ2-5	CASSQNRGETQYF	TGTGCCAGCAGCCAAAACAGGGGAGAGACCCAGTACTTC
-	-	TRBV6-4	TRBJ1-6	CASSEALNSPLHF	TGTGCCAGCAGTGAAGCTCTAAATTCACCCCTCCACTTT
-	-	TRBV3-1/TRBV3-2	TRBJ2-7	CASSPGRGRGSEQYF	TGTGCCAGCAGCCCCGGCAGGGGCAGGGGTTCCGAGCAGTACTTC
-	TRBD1	TRBV3-1/TRBV3-2	TRBJ2-1	CASSPTQGAQVKQFF	TGTGCCAGCAGCCCCACTCAGGGGGCGCAGGTTAAGCAGTTCTTC
-	-	TRBV29-1	TRBJ2-1	CSVAVSREGAYNEQFF	TGCAGCGTTGCGGTGAGTCGAGAGGGAGCCTACAATGAGCAGTTCTTC
-	-	TRBV24-1	TRBJ2-2	CATTPNIANTGELFF	TGTGCCACCACCCCAAATATCGCGAACACCGGGGAGCTGTTTTTT
-	-	TRBV5-4	TRBJ2-6	CASSLKDGAGANVLTF	TGTGCCAGCAGCTTAAAGGACGGGGCTGGGGCCAACGTCCTGACTTTC
once	-	TRBV5-1	TRBJ2-7	CASSLGPRGGTYEQYF	TGCGCCAGCAGCTTGGGACCCCGGGGCGGGACCTACGAGCAGTACTTC
-	TRBD2	TRBV2	TRBJ2-1	CASSEAPRGLAGAYEQFF	TGTGCCAGCAGTGAAGCCCCCCGTGGACTAGCGGGGGCTTATGAGCAGTTCTTC
-	-	TRBV5-6	TRBJ1-6	CASSSQRTYSPLHF	TGTGCCAGCAGCTCCCAGAGGACATATTCACCCCTCCACTTT
-	TRBD1	TRBV6-5	TRBJ2-4	CASTGSGGKNIQYF	TGTGCCAGCACGGGTTCAGGGGGCAAAAACATTCAGTACTTC